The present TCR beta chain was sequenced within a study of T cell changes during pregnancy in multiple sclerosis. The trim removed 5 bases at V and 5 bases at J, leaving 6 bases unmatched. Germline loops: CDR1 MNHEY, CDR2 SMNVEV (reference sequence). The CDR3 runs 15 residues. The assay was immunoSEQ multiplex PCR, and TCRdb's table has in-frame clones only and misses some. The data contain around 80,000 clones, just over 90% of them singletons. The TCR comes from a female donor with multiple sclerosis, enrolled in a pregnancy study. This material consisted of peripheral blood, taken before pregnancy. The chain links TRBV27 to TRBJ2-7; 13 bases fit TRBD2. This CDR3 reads CASSPGTSGINEQYF. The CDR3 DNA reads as TGTGCCAGCAGTCCAGGGACTAGCGGGATTAACGAGCAGTACTTC.